The 24 T cell receptor beta chains reported below all come from one sample, sequenced in a study of preoperative IRX-2 immunotherapy in early breast cancer. As to treatment: preoperative locoregional IRX-2 cytokine immunotherapy. Produced via immunoSEQ multiplex PCR; TCRdb's table is partial and in-frame only. Among several thousand clones listed, around 69% were seen once. Material: tumor tissue, obtained after IRX-2 immunotherapy. The receptors derive from a human donor with breast cancer.

The rearrangement uses TRBV11-3 and TRBJ2-2, with D possibly matching TRBD1 (6 bases). Germline V lookup: CDR1 SGHNT, CDR2 YENEEA. The CDR3 contains 14 residues. Trimming removed 2 bases at V and 6 bases at J, with 10 bases between. The CDR3 here is CASSLTGSAGELFF. CDR3 bases: TGTGCCAGCAGCTTAACAGGGTCGGCCGGGGAGCTGTTTTTT.

The rearrangement links TRBV5-1 to TRBJ1-2; TRBD1 is a possible D gene (5 bases). The CDR3 length is 14 residues. The germline V and J ends were trimmed by 0 bases and 10 bases, with 16 bases remaining between them. Germline assignment: CDR1 SGHRS and CDR2 YFSETQ. As DNA, the CDR3 is TGCGCCAGCAGCTTGGAGGTTGGCAGGGAGGTCTACACCTTC. Translation gives CASSLEVGREVYTF.

The V gene is TRBV19, the J gene TRBJ2-1, with 10 bases aligning to TRBD2. This CDR3 contains 16 residues. Germline V lookup: CDR1 LNHDA, CDR2 SQIVND (reference sequence). J lost 3 bases, V lost 4 bases, and 6 bases had no gene match. CDR3 amino acids: CASSTLAGAFYNEQFF. CDR3 coding DNA: TGTGCCAGTAGTACCCTAGCGGGAGCTTTCTACAATGAGCAGTTCTTC.

The chain carries TRBV19 and TRBJ1-5; D not certain. CDR3 size: 14 residues. V lost 2 bases, J lost 0 bases, and 5 bases lay in between. Germline V lookup: CDR1 LNHDA, CDR2 SQIVND (reference sequence). The CDR3 reads CASSIPNSNQPQHF. The CDR3 DNA follows: TGTGCCAGTAGTATACCCAATAGCAATCAGCCCCAGCATTTT. The whole variable domain, remainder taken from reference TRBV19 and TRBJ1-5, is DGGITQSPKYLFRKEGQNVTLSCEQNLNHDAMYWYRQDPGQGLRLIYYSQIVNDFQKGDIAEGYSVSREKKESFPLTVTSAQKNPTAFYLCASSIPNSNQPQHFGDGTRLSIL.

The chain uses TRBV11-3 and TRBJ2-7; TRBD2 aligns across 7 bases. Per germline, CDR1 SGHNT and CDR2 YENEEA. The CDR3 is 14 amino acids. J was trimmed by 3 bases and V by 4 bases; bases with no gene match: 6. CDR3 region: CASSYSSGYYEQYF. The CDR3, as DNA: TGTGCCAGCAGCTATTCTAGCGGCTACTACGAGCAGTACTTC.

This clone was recorded a few times. The CDR3 here is CASSSGTDNQPQHF. In DNA form, the CDR3 reads TGTGCCAGCAGCTCGGGAACAGACAATCAGCCCCAGCATTTT. The chain employs TRBV11-3 and TRBJ1-5; unclear D gene. Between the trimmed V and J ends, which lost 4 bases and 3 bases, there was a span of 10 bases. This CDR3 region has 14 residues. CDR1 SGHNT and CDR2 YENEEA come from the germline V gene.

Here the CDR3 reads CSARGAAYNEQFF. The DNA for the CDR3 is TGCAGCGCGAGGGGAGCGGCCTACAATGAGCAGTTCTTC. The V and J genes are TRBV29-1 and TRBJ2-1; D may match TRBD1 or TRBD2 (5 bases each). V was cut by 7 bases and J by 2 bases, with 12 bases left in between. Germline CDR1 reads SQVTM; CDR2 reads ANQGSEA. CDR3 length equals 13 residues.

The gene calls are TRBV14 and TRBJ2-7, with TRBD2 matching over 14 bases. The CDR3 loop spans 17 amino acids. Germline-derived CDR1 and CDR2 are SGHDN and FVKESK. V shed 2 bases, J shed 3 bases, and the junction held 6 bases outside the gene matches. The CDR3 here is CASSQPLGTSGSYEQYF. DNA for the CDR3: TGTGCCAGCAGCCAACCACTGGGGACTAGCGGGAGCTACGAGCAGTACTTC.

The V and J genes are TRBV4-1 and TRBJ1-2; 8 nucleotides agree with TRBD1. The V segment lost 2 bases and the J segment 3 bases; nucleotides outside the gene matches: 5. This CDR3 has 15 amino acids. The germline V gene has CDR1 MGHRA and CDR2 YSYEKL. The CDR3 reads CASSQQGATYYGYTF. DNA of the CDR3: TGCGCCAGCAGCCAACAGGGGGCCACCTACTATGGCTACACCTTC.

The chain employs TRBV8-2 and TRBJ2-3; TRBD2 is the table's D call and was not checked against the DNA. TRBV8-2 is a documented pseudogene. This CDR3 region has 13 residues. This CDR3 is CASSLENTDTQYF. CDR3 DNA: TGTGCCAGCAGCCTAGAGAACACAGATACGCAGTATTTT.

The rearrangement joins TRBV11-3 to TRBJ2-3, with 9 bases lining up with TRBD2. The length of the CDR3 is 15 residues. Germline V CDR1 and CDR2: SGHNT, YENEEA. The trim removed 4 bases at V and 3 bases at J, leaving 5 bases unmatched. CDR3 nucleotides: TGTGCCAGCAGCTACGGACTAGCGTGGACAGATACGCAGTATTTT. Its translation: CASSYGLAWTDTQYF. The full variable domain, completed using reference TRBV11-3 and TRBJ2-3, is EAGVVQSPRYKIIEKKQPVAFWCNPISGHNTLYWYLQNLGQGPELLIRYENEEAVDDSQLPKDRFSAERLKGVDSTLKIQPAELGDSAVYLCASSYGLAWTDTQYFGPGTRLTVL.

DNA of the CDR3: TGTGCCAGCAGCGATCAAAGGGTTGCTAATGAAAAACTGTTTTTT. This translates into CASSDQRVANEKLFF. The genes are TRBV11-3 and TRBJ1-4; D uncertain. V lost 5 bases and J 3 bases, leaving 13 bases between the germline ends. Per germline, CDR1 SGHNT and CDR2 YENEEA. The CDR3 has 15 amino acids.

The chain has TRBV18 and TRBJ1-2, with TRBD1 as a possible D gene (6 bases). This CDR3 has 16 residues. Germline V CDR1 and CDR2: KGHSH, LQKENI. V dropped 6 bases and J dropped 4 bases, with 21 bases sitting between them. The CDR3 DNA reads as TGTGCCAGCTCTCCTGGACAGATCCGGGGTGGCTATGGCTACACCTTC. Protein sequence: CASSPGQIRGGYGYTF. The full variable domain, its missing parts supplied by reference TRBV18 and TRBJ1-2, is NAGVMQNPRHLVRRRGQEARLRCSPMKGHSHVYWYRQLPEEGLKFMVYLQKENIIDESGMPKERFSAEFPKEGPSILRIQQVVRGDSAAYFCASSPGQIRGGYGYTFGSGTRLTVV.

The rearrangement uses TRBV9 and TRBJ1-5; D possibly corresponds to TRBD1 (5 bases). CDR1 is SGDLS and CDR2 is YYNGEE in the germline V gene. The CDR3 totals 17 residues. Deletions cut 5 bases from V and 1 base from J, with 19 bases between. The CDR3 DNA follows: TGTGCCAGCAGTGACCGGGGTGCAGGGTTCAGCAATCAGCCCCAGCATTTT. Protein sequence: CASSDRGAGFSNQPQHF.

The J gene is TRBJ2-1, the V gene TRBV7-7; no clear D gene. There are 14 residues in the CDR3. V was pared by 5 bases and J by 6 bases, with 14 bases between. Germline CDR1 reads SSHAT; CDR2 reads FNYEAQ (reference sequence). The CDR3 nucleotides read TGTGCCAGCAGCCAAGACGCCCAGCTCAATGAGCAGTTCTTC. This encodes CASSQDAQLNEQFF.

V is TRBV6-8 and J is TRBJ1-2, with TRBD1 matching over 8 bases. The CDR3 is 12 amino acids. V was clipped by 9 bases and J by 5 bases; unmatched bases: 5. Per the germline V gene, CDR1 is MNHGY and CDR2 is SAAAGT. CDR3: CASSQGAYGYTF. Here the CDR3 DNA reads TGTGCCAGTTCTCAGGGGGCTTATGGCTACACCTTC.

This rearrangement joins TRBV18 to TRBJ2-7, with a tentative D call TRBD1 (5 bases). CDR3 size: 15 residues. The V end was cut by 3 bases, the J end by 1 base, with 13 bases between. CDR1 and CDR2 from the germline V gene are KGHSH and LQKENI. The CDR3 here is CASSPRAARSYEQYF. CDR3 coding DNA: TGTGCCAGCTCACCCAGGGCGGCCAGATCCTACGAGCAGTACTTC.

The chain carries TRBV19 and TRBJ2-4; 7 bases fit TRBD1. CDR1 and CDR2 (germline): LNHDA, SQIVND (reference sequence). The J segment lost 1 base and the V segment lost 4 bases, leaving 7 bases of the junction unmatched. The CDR3 runs 16 residues. In DNA form, the CDR3 reads TGTGCCAGTAGTACCCGGACAGGATTTGCCAAAAACATTCAGTACTTC. It is translated as CASSTRTGFAKNIQYF. Together with reference TRBV19 and TRBJ2-4, the CDR3 gives the full variable domain: DGGITQSPKYLFRKEGQNVTLSCEQNLNHDAMYWYRQDPGQGLRLIYYSQIVNDFQKGDIAEGYSVSREKKESFPLTVTSAQKNPTAFYLCASSTRTGFAKNIQYFGAGTRLSVL.

The V gene is TRBV9, the J gene TRBJ1-5; no clear D. V was cut by 5 bases and J by 9 bases, with 18 bases left in between. CDR1 is SGDLS, CDR2 YYNGEE, per germline. This CDR3 is built from 14 residues. CDR3 DNA: TGTGCCAGCAGTGAGGGCCCAAGATATCCGCCCCAGCATTTT. Translating gives CASSEGPRYPPQHF.

The rearrangement uses TRBV6-8 and TRBJ2-7; TRBD2 matches 16 bases. The CDR3 totals 14 residues. The germline gives CDR1 MNHGY, CDR2 SAAAGT. Losses at the gene ends were 10 bases for V and 5 bases for J; bases not matched to a gene: 5. The CDR3 loop reads CATGLAGGLNEQYF. The CDR3, as DNA: TGTGCCACGGGACTAGCGGGAGGGCTTAACGAGCAGTACTTC.

This clone was counted a few times. This chain connects TRBV19 to TRBJ1-1; no clear D. Germline CDR1 and CDR2: LNHDA and SQIVND (reference sequence). V was pared by 7 bases and J by 1 base, with 19 bases between. The CDR3 contains 16 residues. CDR3 coding DNA: TGTGCCAGTACCTATAGCGCCGGGGAGGCGAACACTGAAGCTTTCTTT. This codes for CASTYSAGEANTEAFF.

The chain's CDR3 is CASSIAGLAGLETQYF. CDR3 nucleotides: TGTGCCAGTAGTATAGCAGGACTAGCGGGATTAGAGACCCAGTACTTC. The chain has TRBV19 and TRBJ2-5; TRBD2 matches at 12 bases. CDR1 and CDR2 (germline): LNHDA, SQIVND (reference sequence). The V gene end was trimmed by 1 base and the J gene end by 4 bases; junction bases not matched to a gene: 4. CDR3 length equals 16 residues.

The chain carries TRBV19 and TRBJ1-5; a possible D gene is TRBD1 (6 bases). The CDR3 has 15 residues. Germline CDR1 and CDR2: LNHDA and SQIVND (reference sequence). Trimming took off 5 bases at V and 6 bases at J, with 17 bases between the two ends. This chain's CDR3 is CASSPGQFFAQPQHF. CDR3 bases: TGTGCCAGTAGTCCGGGACAATTTTTTGCTCAGCCCCAGCATTTT.

The chain uses TRBV5-1 and TRBJ1-1, with 11 bases fitting TRBD1. V trimming: 5 bases; J trimming: 7 bases; junction bases outside the gene matches: 7. The CDR3 contains 14 residues. CDR1 is SGHRS and CDR2 is YFSETQ in the germline V gene. Here the CDR3 reads CASRGQGAIVEAFF. As DNA, the CDR3 is TGCGCCAGCAGAGGACAGGGGGCGATTGTTGAAGCTTTCTTT.